This T cell receptor beta chain was identified during a study of blood T cell repertoires in COVID-19. Per the authors' pipeline: Amplification from reference gene primers served as the basis for estimated nucleated cell counts. Data came from immunoSEQ multiplex PCR; TCRdb stores just in-frame clones and leaves some out. The DNA was the basis for D and trimming; V, J and clone size are from that table. The sample yields some 31,000 clones, 85% to 95% seen once. Sequenced sample: peripheral blood. This receptor was obtained from a human donor in a cohort sampled during active COVID-19.

The CDR3 DNA is TGTGCCAGCAGCTTGAGGACAGGGGGCATTGATGAGCAGTTCTTC. It encodes CASSLRTGGIDEQFF. V and J are TRBV5-6 and TRBJ2-1, with 11 bases matching TRBD1. Germline values: CDR1 SGHDT, CDR2 YYEEEE. The CDR3 is made up of 15 amino acids. Trimming removed 1 base from V and 8 bases from J; junction bases left unmatched: 5.